This passage covers 24 T cell receptor beta chains from one sample sequenced in a study of blood T cells in healthy people across ages. It was with a sample-barcoded 5' primer and a J-beta primer mix that a second PCR of roughly 7 to 12 cycles was run. One entry per CDR3 protein results from TCRdb running MiXCR on the 5' RACE reads. This repertoire shows about 800,000 distinct CDR3 sequences, 55% to 75% found once; its top ten account for 22%. Sequencing was carried out using blood. The receptor source for this set is a man aged 25 to 40 in good health.

This clonotype was found many times. The chain is built from TRBV7-2 and TRBJ1-4, with TRBD1 identical over 8 bases. Trimming cost V 4 bases and J 5 bases; bases outside gene matches: 12. This CDR3 spans 17 amino acids. The V gene's germline CDR1 is SGHTA and CDR2 FQGNSA. The CDR3 is CASSSGRTGRANEKLFF. In DNA, the CDR3 is TGTGCCAGCAGCTCAGGCCGGACAGGGCGAGCGAATGAAAAACTGTTTTTT.

The genes are TRBV12-3 or TRBV12-4 and TRBJ2-3; D is undetermined. With 6 bases removed from V and 5 bases from J, the gap between germline ends came to 9 bases. The CDR3 totals 12 residues. The CDR3 is CASRSVGDTQYF. In DNA, the CDR3 is TGTGCCAGCAGGTCTGTTGGAGATACGCAGTATTTT.

This clonotype was detected a few times. This rearrangement joins TRBV20-1 to TRBJ2-5; maybe TRBD2 (5 bases). There are 13 residues in the CDR3. The germline gives CDR1 DFQATT, CDR2 SNEGSKA (reference sequence). V lost 6 bases to trimming and J lost 5 bases, with 16 bases between them. The CDR3 here is CSAPPLARETQYF. The CDR3 region has the DNA TGCAGTGCCCCCCCCCTAGCACGGGAGACCCAGTACTTC.

The sample holds a few counts of this clonotype. The chain is built from TRBV12-3 or TRBV12-4 and TRBJ2-3, with a possible D match to TRBD2 (6 bases). V lost 7 bases to trimming and J lost 5 bases, with 16 bases between them. This CDR3 is built from 14 residues. This chain's CDR3 is CASIFGVGGDTQYF. CDR3 nucleotide sequence: TGTGCCAGCATTTTCGGAGTGGGAGGAGATACGCAGTATTTT.

The chain combines TRBV4-2 with TRBJ1-2, with unresolved D. The CDR3 extends over 12 amino acids. The germline V and J ends were trimmed by 1 base and 6 bases, with 6 bases remaining between them. From germline, CDR1 is LGHNA and CDR2 YNFKEQ. The CDR3 DNA is TGTGCCAGCAGCCAAGTAGGGAATGGCTACACCTTC. Translating it yields CASSQVGNGYTF.

The genes are TRBV25-1 and TRBJ2-7; D is possibly TRBD1 or TRBD2 (5 bases each). In germline, CDR1 is MGHDK, CDR2 SYGVNS. The ends were cut back, 3 bases at V and 2 bases at J, with 8 bases in the middle. CDR3 size: 13 residues. The CDR3 is CASSESGPYEQYF. The CDR3 DNA reads TGTGCCAGCAGTGAGTCGGGGCCCTACGAGCAGTACTTC.

This sequence joins TRBV7-2 and TRBJ2-5, with D perhaps TRBD2 (7 bases). Germline assignment: CDR1 SGHTA and CDR2 FQGNSA. CDR3 length: 13 residues. The V end lost 11 bases, the J end lost 0 bases, and 13 bases lay between the germline ends. The CDR3 DNA reads as TGTGCCGGAGGGAGGGGGTACCAAGAGACCCAGTACTTC. This codes for CAGGRGYQETQYF.

The chain joins TRBV12-3 or TRBV12-4 to TRBJ2-3; 9 positions agree with TRBD2. Trimming at V came to 6 bases and at J to 4 bases, leaving 5 bases not matched to a gene. CDR3 size: 14 residues. The CDR3 is CASSISGSSDTQYF. Written as DNA, the CDR3 is TGTGCCAGCAGCATTAGCGGGAGCTCAGATACGCAGTATTTT.

This clonotype was seen a few times. This chain joins TRBV29-1 and TRBJ2-7, with TRBD1 matching over 8 bases. Trimming at V came to 4 bases and at J to 8 bases, leaving 13 bases not matched to a gene. Germline CDR1 SQVTM, CDR2 ANQGSEA. This CDR3 is built from 14 residues. This CDR3 is CSVVGDRFSLKQYF. CDR3 nucleotides: TGCAGCGTTGTCGGGGACAGGTTTAGTCTCAAGCAGTACTTC.

The chain combines TRBV7-3 with TRBJ2-5; 11 bases fit TRBD2. The CDR3 has 15 residues. The germline V gene has CDR1 SGHTA and CDR2 FQGTGA. The V segment lost 3 bases and the J segment 5 bases; nucleotides outside the gene matches: 5. The CDR3 DNA is TGTGCCAGCAGCTTGACTAGCGGGGTTCGGGAGACCCAGTACTTC. Protein product: CASSLTSGVRETQYF.

The rearrangement links TRBV12-3 or TRBV12-4 to TRBJ2-2; 7 bases map to TRBD2. V was clipped by 10 bases and J by 0 bases; unmatched bases: 5. The CDR3 is 14 amino acids. Here the CDR3 DNA reads TGTGCCACCGGGGGGATTACGAACACCGGGGAGCTGTTTTTT. Encoded protein: CATGGITNTGELFF.

There are a few counts of this clonotype. The chain has TRBV5-4 and TRBJ2-1, with 11 positions matching TRBD2. CDR1 SGHNT and CDR2 YYREEE come from the germline V gene (reference sequence). With 8 bases clipped from V and 10 bases from J, the junction kept 8 bases outside the gene matches. The CDR3 runs to 13 residues. The CDR3 sequence is CASSSGGTLEQFF. CDR3 sequence (DNA): TGTGCCAGTTCTAGCGGGGGGACTTTGGAGCAGTTCTTC.

This rearrangement joins TRBV10-1 to TRBJ2-1, with 13 bases matching TRBD2. Per the germline V gene, CDR1 is WNHNN and CDR2 is SYGVQD (reference sequence). This CDR3 has 13 amino acids. The junction had 6 bases not matched to a gene; V was cut back by 10 bases and J by 9 bases. Written as DNA, the CDR3 is TGCGCCACCAGACTAGCGGGGGGTTTTGAGCAGTTCTTC. Its translation is CATRLAGGFEQFF.

This rearrangement joins TRBV20-1 to TRBJ2-7; a weak D match, TRBD2 (5 bases). The CDR3 covers 14 residues. The germline V gene encodes CDR1 DFQATT and CDR2 SNEGSKA (reference sequence). Deletions cut 0 bases from V and 3 bases from J, with 12 bases between. CDR3 in amino acids: CSARDLTGDYEQYF. CDR3 bases: TGCAGTGCTAGAGATCTGACCGGGGACTACGAGCAGTACTTC.

This chain uses TRBV4-3 with TRBJ2-6, with no clear D. This CDR3 comprises 15 residues. In germline, CDR1 is LGHNA, CDR2 YSLEER. Trimming pared 0 bases from V and 6 bases from J, leaving 9 bases between. The CDR3, as DNA: TGCGCCAGCAGCCAAGAGGGTACCACGGCCAACGTCCTGACTTTC. This sequence encodes CASSQEGTTANVLTF.

The chain is built from TRBV20-1 and TRBJ2-2; D is undetermined. V was cut by 3 bases and J by 4 bases, with 9 bases left in between. Germline V gene sequence: CDR1 DFQATT, CDR2 SNEGSKA (reference sequence). The CDR3 runs to 13 residues. The chain's CDR3 is CSASKTSTGELFF. As DNA, the CDR3 is TGCAGTGCTAGTAAGACGAGCACCGGGGAGCTGTTTTTT.

The chain links TRBV4-3 to TRBJ2-5; D ambiguous. Germline V lookup: CDR1 LGHNA, CDR2 YSLEER. The V end was cut by 3 bases, the J end by 12 bases, with 20 bases between. The CDR3 spans 14 residues. The CDR3 coding sequence is TGCGCCAGCAGCCAGGAGAAGGGCAGCAAGGTTGAGTACTTC. It specifies CASSQEKGSKVEYF.

J is TRBJ2-7 and V is TRBV6-5; D perhaps matches TRBD2 (6 bases). Germline lookup yields CDR1 MNHEY and CDR2 SVGAGI. The CDR3 sequence is 15 residues long. V shed 0 bases and J shed 2 bases, with 11 bases lying between them. This CDR3 reads CASSYSTRGAYEQYF. The CDR3, as DNA: TGTGCCAGCAGTTACTCGACTAGGGGCGCCTACGAGCAGTACTTC.

The chain is built from TRBV7-9 and TRBJ2-3, with TRBD1 as a possible D gene (5 bases). Germline CDR1 SEHNR, CDR2 FQNEAQ (reference sequence). The V end lost 3 bases, the J end lost 0 bases, and 16 bases lay between the germline ends. This CDR3 region has 17 residues. CDR3 DNA: TGTGCCAGCAGCTTCCGGACAAAGATAACTAGCACAGATACGCAGTATTTT. This codes for CASSFRTKITSTDTQYF.

CDR3 amino acids: CATSREMGLFGETQYF. DNA for the CDR3: TGTGCCACCAGCAGAGAGATGGGCCTCTTCGGGGAGACCCAGTACTTC. The V and J genes are TRBV15 and TRBJ2-5; no reliable D call. Germline loops: CDR1 LNHNV, CDR2 YYDKDF (reference sequence). V lost 0 bases to trimming and J lost 5 bases, with 16 bases between them. This CDR3 region has 16 residues.

This clonotype was counted a few times. This rearrangement joins TRBV4-2 to TRBJ2-7; 8 nucleotides agree with TRBD2. Trimming cost V 4 bases and J 0 bases; bases outside gene matches: 11. This CDR3 has 17 residues. CDR1 and CDR2 from the germline V gene are LGHNA and YNFKEQ. CDR3 sequence: CASSPGAGGLSSYEQYF. The CDR3 region has the DNA TGTGCCAGCAGCCCCGGCGCGGGGGGCCTGAGCTCCTACGAGCAGTACTTC.

The genes are TRBV18 and TRBJ2-4; 7 bases are shared with TRBD2. In germline, CDR1 is KGHSH, CDR2 LQKENI. The J segment lost 7 bases and the V segment lost 6 bases, leaving 12 bases of the junction unmatched. The CDR3 length is 15 residues. The CDR3 is CASSSLRSGGNIQYF. The DNA for the CDR3 is TGTGCCAGCTCCTCCCTGCGATCCGGGGGGAACATTCAGTACTTC.

This clonotype occurred a few times. J is TRBJ2-7 and V is TRBV6-5, with D tentatively TRBD1 (6 bases). CDR3 length: 14 residues. Between the trimmed V and J ends, which lost 4 bases and 4 bases, there was a span of 14 bases. Germline CDR1 is MNHEY and CDR2 is SVGAGI. The DNA for the CDR3 is TGTGCCAGCAGTTCCCCGGGACACCTATACGAGCAGTACTTC. This sequence encodes CASSSPGHLYEQYF.

DNA for the CDR3: TGTGCCTGGAGCCGGGACAGGACCACAGATACGCAGTATTTT. This gives the protein CAWSRDRTTDTQYF. The chain uses TRBV30 and TRBJ2-3, with 8 positions matching TRBD1. Germline loops: CDR1 GTSNPN, CDR2 SVGIG (reference sequence). The CDR3 has 14 residues. Losses at the gene ends were 3 bases for V and 2 bases for J; bases not matched to a gene: 4. Together with reference TRBV30 and TRBJ2-3, the CDR3 gives the full variable domain: SQTIHQWPATLVQPVGSPLSLECTVEGTSNPNLYWYRQAAGRGLQLLFYSVGIGQISSEVPQNLSASRPQDRQFILSSKKLLLSDSGFYLCAWSRDRTTDTQYFGPGTRLTVL.